The sequence of this T cell receptor beta chain was determined in a study of cytomegalovirus exposure and HLA in healthy donors. With 60 Vbeta and 13 Jbeta primers, the PCR was carried out. Generated by immunoSEQ multiplex PCR, the TCRdb table keeps only in-frame clones and is missing some. Of under 120,000 clones listed, 79% were seen once; the top ten hold 2.5% to 3.5%. The V gene lost 0 bases and the J gene lost 2 bases, with 11 bases spanning the gap. The CDR3 spans 15 residues. Germline V gene lookup returns CDR1 LGHNA and CDR2 YNFKEQ. The chain couples TRBV4-2 to TRBJ2-7; D unresolved. The sample comprised PBMCs. The TCR comes from a woman aged 40-49 years in good health and CMV-seronegative. The CDR3 DNA is TGTGCCAGCAGCCAAGATTCGTCAGGAACCTACGAGCAGTACTTC. It codes for CASSQDSSGTYEQYF.